Here is one TCR beta chain with its context. Its antigen is currently not known. The sample holds no much larger clone one base away, and base qualities are not on file. The source of the sample is a study of blood T cell repertoires in COVID-19 (dated by TCRdb to the early 2020s). At the level of the whole study: Samples covering the acute and convalescent phases of COVID-19 were provided by collaborators in the United States, Italy and Spain. The prospective study material was composed of cDNA or gDNA derived from T cells, B-cell-depleted T cells, or PBMCs. Deeply sampled blood TCRbeta repertoires from subjects exposed to, actively infected with, or recovered from COVID-19 were included in the dataset. The repertoires were released in a freely available public database meant as a resource for research on the immune response to SARS-CoV-2. Samples were obtained from the ongoing ImmuneRACE study (first 160 participants) and from some 1,200 subjects provided by 6 global collaborators. A de-identified subject ID, COVID-19 status, age in years and sex were almost always included in the sample metadata. HLA class I and class II types, where available, came from metadata supplied by the sample provider rather than from assay-based typing.

Whole blood was collected in K2EDTA tubes by collaborating institutions according to the institutions' own protocols. For TCRbeta analysis, collaborator samples were shipped as frozen whole blood, as isolated PBMCs, or as DNA extracted from either sample type. Results and caveats for the whole study, not just this receptor: How much clinical and demographic metadata was included differed by source and by participant, and the metadata was provided uncurated.

From V the trimming removes 3 bases and from J it removes 5 bases, while the gene matches leave 7 bases of the junction unaccounted for. CDR1 is given as SGHRS and CDR2 as YFSETQ, both from the germline V gene. Including the terminal cysteine and phenylalanine, the CDR3 comprises 15 residues. Solely the CDR3 DNA is kept, with 45 bases framed from the first base. The immunoSEQ Assay, a bias-controlled multiplex PCR, was used to amplify TCRbeta CDR3 regions from genomic DNA. The authors' analysis ran thus. The number of nucleated cells in each sample was estimated by amplification of reference gene primers within the assay. To quantify the absolute abundance of each unique TCRbeta CDR3 rearrangement, sequence reads were collapsed and filtered. For each sample, productive Simpson clonality was calculated as the square root of Simpson's diversity index across productive rearrangements. TCRdb provides this immuneACCESS table in a form limited to in-frame rearrangements. Some clones are lacking; in checked studies, under half of them reflect an unresolved V gene, and why the rest are absent is not known. V, J and clone size derive from that table, while D and trimming were established from the DNA sequence. Here the sample has about 180,000 clones; under 85% occur a single time. About 6.4% of the sample is in the top ten clones.

The V and J segments used are TRBV5-1 and TRBJ2-3; 9 central bases correspond to TRBD1. This receptor was taken from a human donor in a cohort sampled during active COVID-19. The specimen sequenced was peripheral blood. The DNA sequence is TGCGCCAGCAGCTCTCCTAGGACAGGGGAAGATACGCAGTATTTT. Translation gives CASSSPRTGEDTQYF.